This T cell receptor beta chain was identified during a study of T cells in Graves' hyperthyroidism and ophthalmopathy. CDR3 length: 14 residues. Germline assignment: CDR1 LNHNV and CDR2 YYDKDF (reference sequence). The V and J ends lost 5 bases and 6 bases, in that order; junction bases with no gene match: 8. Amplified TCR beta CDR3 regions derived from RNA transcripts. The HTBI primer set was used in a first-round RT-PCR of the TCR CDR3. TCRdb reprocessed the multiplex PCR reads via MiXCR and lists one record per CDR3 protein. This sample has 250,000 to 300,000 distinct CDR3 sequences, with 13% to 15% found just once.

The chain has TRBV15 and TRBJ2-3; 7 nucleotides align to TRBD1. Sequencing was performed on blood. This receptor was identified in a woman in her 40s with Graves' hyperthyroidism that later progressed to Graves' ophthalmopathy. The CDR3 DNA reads TGTGCCACCAGCGCTCGAGACAGGGCCGATACGCAGTATTTT. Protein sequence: CATSARDRADTQYF.